The 13 T cell receptor beta chains below all came from one sample that was sequenced in a study of blood T cell repertoires in COVID-19. Using immunoSEQ multiplex PCR, the repertoire was profiled, and TCRdb retains in-frame clones only, with some absent. The sample holds 350,000 to 550,000 clones; roughly 87% are singletons and the top ten take approximately 2%. What was sequenced was PBMCs or T cells enriched from blood (not recorded which). Receptor source: a woman between 18 and 29 years old with acute COVID-19.

The CDR3 bases are TGTGCCAGCCAAACACTATCTGACAGGGGAGAAAAACTGTTTTTT. Protein: CASQTLSDRGEKLFF. This sequence joins TRBV5-5 and TRBJ1-4, with 8 nucleotides matching TRBD1. This CDR3 contains 15 residues. With 7 bases clipped from V and 8 bases from J, the junction kept 13 bases outside the gene matches. Germline CDR1 SGHKS, CDR2 YYEKEE (reference sequence).

The rearrangement uses TRBV3-1 (or the pseudogene TRBV3-2) and TRBJ2-7, with D possibly matching TRBD1 (6 bases). The CDR3 runs to 11 residues. The germline CDR1 and CDR2 sequences are LGHDT and YNNKEL (reference sequence). V dropped 2 bases and J dropped 7 bases, with 6 bases sitting between them. This CDR3 is CASSQTGEQYF. In nucleotides, the CDR3 is TGTGCCAGCAGCCAAACAGGGGAGCAGTACTTC.

The V and J genes are TRBV27 and TRBJ2-3, with TRBD2 as a possible D gene (7 bases). The ends were cut back, 0 bases at V and 3 bases at J, with 13 bases in the middle. Germline V lookup: CDR1 MNHEY, CDR2 SMNVEV (reference sequence). The CDR3 consists of 16 residues. For the CDR3, the DNA is TGTGCCAGCAGTTTATCTACGGGGGGCGCGACAGATACGCAGTATTTT. Encoded protein: CASSLSTGGATDTQYF.

This chain links TRBV5-1 with TRBJ2-1; a possible D gene is TRBD2 (6 bases). The V end was cut by 5 bases, the J end by 10 bases, with 13 bases between. Germline assignment: CDR1 SGHRS and CDR2 YFSETQ. The CDR3 runs 12 residues. The CDR3: CASRGGDREQFF. Here the CDR3 DNA reads TGCGCCAGCAGGGGCGGGGACCGGGAGCAGTTCTTC.

V usage is TRBV2 and J usage is TRBJ2-1; the D is unclear. This CDR3 contains 14 residues. Trimming cost V 7 bases and J 0 bases, with 10 bases left between them. Germline V lookup: CDR1 SNHLY, CDR2 FYNNEI. The CDR3 sequence is CASTAGISYNEQFF. The CDR3 coding sequence is TGTGCCAGCACCGCAGGCATCTCCTACAATGAGCAGTTCTTC.

The V and J genes are TRBV6-2 or TRBV6-3 and TRBJ2-1; possible D gene TRBD2, 5 bases. The V end lost 2 bases, the J end lost 7 bases, and 18 bases lay between the germline ends. This CDR3 has 16 residues. The germline V gene encodes CDR1 MNHEY and CDR2 SVGEGT. CDR3 sequence (DNA): TGTGCCAGCAGTTACCGGGCTAGGGAGTATGGAAATGAGCAGTTCTTC. This codes for CASSYRAREYGNEQFF.

The chain employs TRBV3-1 (or the pseudogene TRBV3-2) and TRBJ1-1, with a weak D call TRBD1 (5 bases). The germline gives CDR1 LGHDT, CDR2 YNNKEL (reference sequence). V was trimmed by 0 bases and J by 5 bases, leaving 13 bases between them. This CDR3 is 15 amino acids long. The CDR3: CASSQDSRGLTEAFF. CDR3 DNA sequence: TGTGCCAGCAGCCAAGACTCGCGGGGGTTAACTGAAGCTTTCTTT.

This clone was observed a single time. The chain employs TRBV7-2 and TRBJ2-1; possible D gene TRBD1, 5 bases. In germline, CDR1 is SGHTA, CDR2 FQGNSA. The ends were cut back, 1 base at V and 12 bases at J, with 10 bases in the middle. This CDR3 is 12 amino acids long. The CDR3, as DNA: TGTGCCAGCAGCTTAGATTTCCAGGGGCAGTTCTTC. Amino acids: CASSLDFQGQFF. Full variable domain (rest looked up from reference TRBV7-2 and TRBJ2-1): GAGVSQSPSNKVTEKGKDVELRCDPISGHTALYWYRQSLGQGLEFLIYFQGNSAPDKSGLPSDRFSAERTGGSVSTLTIQRTQQEDSAVYLCASSLDFQGQFFGPGTRLTVL.

The chain joins TRBV6-5 to TRBJ2-2; TRBD2 is a possible D gene (6 bases). The germline gives CDR1 MNHEY, CDR2 SVGAGI. V was shortened by 7 bases and J by 3 bases, with 15 bases between the two germline ends. The CDR3 runs to 15 residues. The CDR3 spells CASNLQGGDTGELFF. The CDR3 DNA reads as TGTGCCAGCAACCTCCAGGGAGGCGACACCGGGGAGCTGTTTTTT.

The V gene is TRBV29-1, the J gene TRBJ2-6; a possible D gene is TRBD2 (5 bases). The CDR3 has 15 residues. The V gene lost 1 base and the J gene lost 0 bases, with 7 bases spanning the gap. Per the germline V gene, CDR1 is SQVTM and CDR2 is ANQGSEA. CDR3 coding DNA: TGCAGCGTTGAAGTCCGGGGCTCTGGGGCCAACGTCCTGACTTTC. Translating it yields CSVEVRGSGANVLTF. The complete variable domain, with remaining parts taken from reference TRBV29-1 and TRBJ2-6, reads SAVISQKPSRDICQRGTSLTIQCQVDSQVTMMFWYRQQPGQSLTLIATANQGSEATYESGFVIDKFPISRPNLTFSTLTVSNMSPEDSSIYLCSVEVRGSGANVLTFGAGSRLTVL.

The V gene is TRBV3-1 (or the pseudogene TRBV3-2), the J gene TRBJ2-4; D perhaps matches TRBD1 (6 bases). The CDR3 totals 17 residues. The germline gives CDR1 LGHDT, CDR2 YNNKEL (reference sequence). V was trimmed by 0 bases and J by 2 bases, leaving 14 bases between them. The CDR3 region has the DNA TGTGCCAGCAGCCAAGATGATTCAAGGGACACCAAAAACATTCAGTACTTC. It specifies CASSQDDSRDTKNIQYF.

The chain employs TRBV28 and TRBJ2-7; D might be TRBD2 (6 bases). V shed 4 bases and J shed 5 bases, with 12 bases lying between them. CDR1 is MDHEN, CDR2 SYDVKM, per germline. The CDR3 is 13 amino acids. CDR3 sequence: CASSSGLLDEQYF. CDR3 nucleotide sequence: TGTGCCAGCAGTTCCGGACTATTAGACGAGCAGTACTTC.

This chain links TRBV9 with TRBJ1-6, with D possibly TRBD1 on 5 matching bases. CDR3 length: 15 amino acids. The ends were cut back, 1 base at V and 7 bases at J, with 12 bases in the middle. Germline loops: CDR1 SGDLS, CDR2 YYNGEE. The CDR3 coding sequence is TGTGCCAGCAGCGTATCGGGGGGAGAGAATTCACCCCTCCACTTT. It yields the protein CASSVSGGENSPLHF. The full variable domain, its missing parts supplied by reference TRBV9 and TRBJ1-6, is DSGVTQTPKHLITATGQRVTLRCSPRSGDLSVYWYQQSLDQGLQFLIQYYNGEERAKGNILERFSAQQFPDLHSELNLSSLELGDSALYFCASSVSGGENSPLHFGNGTRLTVT.